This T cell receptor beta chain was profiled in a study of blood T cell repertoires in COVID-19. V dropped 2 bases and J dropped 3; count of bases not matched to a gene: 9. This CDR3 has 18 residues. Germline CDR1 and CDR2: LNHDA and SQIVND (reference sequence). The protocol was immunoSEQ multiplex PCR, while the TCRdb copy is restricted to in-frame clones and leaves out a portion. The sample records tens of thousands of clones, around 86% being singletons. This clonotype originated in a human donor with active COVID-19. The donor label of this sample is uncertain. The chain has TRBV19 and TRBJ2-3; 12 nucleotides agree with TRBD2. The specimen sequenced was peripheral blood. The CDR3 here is CASSILSSGRAGTDTQYF. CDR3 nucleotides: TGTGCCAGTAGTATATTATCTAGCGGGAGGGCCGGTACAGATACGCAGTATTTT.